The clone carrying this TCR beta chain has just a few counts. This record comes from a study of human T cells and chemical hapten exposure. Germline CDR1 is SGHVS and CDR2 is FNYEAQ. There are 15 residues in the CDR3. V was pared by 5 bases and J by 6 bases, with 17 bases between. The library put unique molecular identifiers onto individual cDNA molecules. TCRdb used MiXCR to reprocess the RACE reads, holding one entry per CDR3 protein. This table holds under 90,000 distinct CDR3 sequences, roughly 8.7% found once. Noted time point: healthy volunteer bleed at 6 weeks. RNA extraction used unfractionated whole blood as the source of total RNA.

This clonotype was obtained from a male donor in good health. Some clones in this sample may be carry-over from other donors' samples. Input material: whole blood. The chain employs TRBV7-6 and TRBJ1-5, with D maybe TRBD1 (6 bases). The CDR3 reads CASSAEQGFGQPQHF. CDR3 bases: TGTGCCAGCAGCGCCGAACAGGGCTTCGGTCAGCCCCAGCATTTT.